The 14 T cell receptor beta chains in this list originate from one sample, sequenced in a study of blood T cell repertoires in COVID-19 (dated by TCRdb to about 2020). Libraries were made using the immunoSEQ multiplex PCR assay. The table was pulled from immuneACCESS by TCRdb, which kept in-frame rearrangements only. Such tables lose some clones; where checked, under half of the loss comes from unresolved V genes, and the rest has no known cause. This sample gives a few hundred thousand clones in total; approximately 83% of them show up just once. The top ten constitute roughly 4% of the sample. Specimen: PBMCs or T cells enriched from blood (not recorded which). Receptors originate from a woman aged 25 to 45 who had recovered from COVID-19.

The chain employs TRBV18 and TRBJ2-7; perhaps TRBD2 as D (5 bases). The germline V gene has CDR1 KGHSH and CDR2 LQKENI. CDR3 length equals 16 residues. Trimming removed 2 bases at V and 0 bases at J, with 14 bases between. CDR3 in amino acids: CASSPGLSGGSYEQYF. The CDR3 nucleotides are TGTGCCAGCTCACCAGGTCTGAGTGGAGGCTCCTACGAGCAGTACTTC. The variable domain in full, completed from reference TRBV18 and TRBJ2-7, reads NAGVMQNPRHLVRRRGQEARLRCSPMKGHSHVYWYRQLPEEGLKFMVYLQKENIIDESGMPKERFSAEFPKEGPSILRIQQVVRGDSAAYFCASSPGLSGGSYEQYFGPGTRLTVT.

The CDR3 region has the DNA TGTGCCAGCAGCCCTACAGGGGAAGTAGGGAACACTGAAGCTTTCTTT. Its translation: CASSPTGEVGNTEAFF. The chain couples TRBV3-1 (or the pseudogene TRBV3-2) to TRBJ1-1; the match to TRBD1 covers 7 bases. With V trimmed by 4 bases and J by 1 base, 9 bases remained unmatched. The CDR3 has 16 residues. Per the germline V gene, CDR1 is LGHDT and CDR2 is YNNKEL (reference sequence).

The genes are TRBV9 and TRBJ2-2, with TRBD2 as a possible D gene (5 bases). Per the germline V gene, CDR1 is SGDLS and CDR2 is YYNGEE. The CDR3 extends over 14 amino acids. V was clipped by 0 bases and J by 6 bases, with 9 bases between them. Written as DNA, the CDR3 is TGTGCCAGCAGCGTAGGGGGAGTCGCCGGGGAGCTGTTTTTT. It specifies CASSVGGVAGELFF.

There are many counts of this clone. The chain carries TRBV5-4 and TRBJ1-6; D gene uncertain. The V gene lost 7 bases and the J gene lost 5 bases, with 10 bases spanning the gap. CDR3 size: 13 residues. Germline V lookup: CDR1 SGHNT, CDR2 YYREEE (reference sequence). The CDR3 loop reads CASGPLDNSPLHF. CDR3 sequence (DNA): TGTGCCAGCGGGCCGCTCGATAATTCACCCCTCCACTTT.

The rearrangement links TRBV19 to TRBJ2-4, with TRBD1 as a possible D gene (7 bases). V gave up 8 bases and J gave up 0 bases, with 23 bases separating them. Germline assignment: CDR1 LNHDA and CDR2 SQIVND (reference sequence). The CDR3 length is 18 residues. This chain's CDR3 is CASQDRTRGGVAKNIQYF. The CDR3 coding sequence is TGTGCCAGTCAGGACAGGACGAGGGGCGGGGTAGCCAAAAACATTCAGTACTTC.

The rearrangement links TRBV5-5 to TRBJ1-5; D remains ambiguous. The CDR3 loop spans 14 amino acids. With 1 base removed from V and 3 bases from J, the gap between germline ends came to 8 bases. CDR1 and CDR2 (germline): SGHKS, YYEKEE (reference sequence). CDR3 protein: CASSLMQVNQPQHF. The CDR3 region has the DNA TGTGCCAGCAGCTTGATGCAGGTCAATCAGCCCCAGCATTTT.

CDR3: CASRLAGNQPQHF. CDR3 sequence (DNA): TGTGCCAGCCGACTCGCGGGGAATCAGCCCCAGCATTTT. The V call is TRBV7-2, the J call TRBJ1-5; D gene unclear. Germline V CDR1 and CDR2: SGHTA, FQGNSA. With 8 bases removed from V and 4 bases from J, the gap between germline ends came to 12 bases. The CDR3 length is 13 residues.

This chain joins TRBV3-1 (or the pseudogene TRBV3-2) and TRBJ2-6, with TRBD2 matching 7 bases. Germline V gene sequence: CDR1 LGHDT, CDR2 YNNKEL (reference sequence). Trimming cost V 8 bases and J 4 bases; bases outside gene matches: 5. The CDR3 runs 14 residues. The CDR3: CASREAVGANVLTF. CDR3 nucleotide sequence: TGTGCCAGCCGGGAGGCGGTAGGGGCCAACGTCCTGACTTTC.

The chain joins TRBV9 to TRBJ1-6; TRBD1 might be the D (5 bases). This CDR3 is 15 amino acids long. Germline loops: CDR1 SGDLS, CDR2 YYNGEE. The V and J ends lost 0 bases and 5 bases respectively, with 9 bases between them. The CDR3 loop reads CASSVEQGNNSPLHF. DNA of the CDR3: TGTGCCAGCAGCGTAGAGCAGGGAAATAATTCACCCCTCCACTTT.

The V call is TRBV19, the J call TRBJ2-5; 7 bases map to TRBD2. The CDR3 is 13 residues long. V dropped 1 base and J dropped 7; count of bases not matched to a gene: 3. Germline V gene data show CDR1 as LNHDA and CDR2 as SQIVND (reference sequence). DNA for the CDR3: TGTGCCAGTAGTATAGGTCCGGGGGGGACCCAGTACTTC. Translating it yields CASSIGPGGTQYF.

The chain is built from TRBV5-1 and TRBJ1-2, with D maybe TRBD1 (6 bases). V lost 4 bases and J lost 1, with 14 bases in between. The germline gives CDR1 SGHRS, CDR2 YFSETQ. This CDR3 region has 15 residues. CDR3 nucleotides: TGCGCCAGCAGCCCCGGGGACACCTATAACTATGGCTACACCTTC. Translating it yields CASSPGDTYNYGYTF.

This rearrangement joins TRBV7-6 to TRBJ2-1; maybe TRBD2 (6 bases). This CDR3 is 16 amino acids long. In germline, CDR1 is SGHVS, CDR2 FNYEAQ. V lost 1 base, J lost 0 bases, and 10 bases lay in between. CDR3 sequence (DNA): TGTGCCAGCAGCTTAGTAGCGGTCCTCTCCTACAATGAGCAGTTCTTC. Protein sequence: CASSLVAVLSYNEQFF.

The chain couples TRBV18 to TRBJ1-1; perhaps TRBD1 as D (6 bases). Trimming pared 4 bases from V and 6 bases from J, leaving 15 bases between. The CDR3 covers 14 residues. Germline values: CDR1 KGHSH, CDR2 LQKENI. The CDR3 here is CASSQTTGNAEAFF. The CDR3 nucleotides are TGTGCCAGCTCACAAACAACAGGGAATGCTGAAGCTTTCTTT.

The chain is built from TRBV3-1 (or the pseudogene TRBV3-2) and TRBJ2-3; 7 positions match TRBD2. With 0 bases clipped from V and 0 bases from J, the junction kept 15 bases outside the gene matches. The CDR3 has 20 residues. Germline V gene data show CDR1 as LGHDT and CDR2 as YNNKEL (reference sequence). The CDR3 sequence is CASSQDPPLADTSSTDTQYF. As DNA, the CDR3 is TGTGCCAGCAGCCAAGACCCTCCCCTAGCGGACACCTCTAGCACAGATACGCAGTATTTT.